Included here is one T cell receptor (beta chain) sequence, with context. An end of the junction does not agree with germline; a read error may underlie this. This sample is part of a study of cytomegalovirus exposure and HLA in healthy donors. CDR3 length: 18 residues. CDR1 SEHNR and CDR2 FQNEAQ come from the germline V gene (reference sequence). This PCR relied on a set of 60 Vbeta primers and 13 Jbeta primers. The repertoire was sequenced with immunoSEQ multiplex PCR; TCRdb's copy has only in-frame clones and lacks some. The sample holds some 150,000 clones; roughly four fifths are singletons and the top ten take 1.2% to 1.5%. Each donor's status was that of a healthy bone marrow donor.

The rearrangement links TRBV7-9 to TRBJ2-1; 12 bases fit TRBD2. The receptor was isolated from a man in his fifties or sixties in good health and CMV-seronegative. The source material was PBMCs. For the CDR3, the DNA is TGTTCCAGCAGCTTAGTTGTGTCTAGCGGGGGGGCCATCGATGAGCAGTTCTTC. This encodes CSSSLVVSSGGAIDEQFF.